The 23 T cell receptor beta chains reported below all come from one sample, sequenced in a study of blood T cells in healthy people across ages. Primed by a sample-barcoded 5' primer and a J-beta primer mix, a second PCR proceeded for roughly 7 to 12 cycles. TCRdb re-called the 5' RACE reads with MiXCR, one entry per CDR3 protein. In the table there are about 720,000 distinct CDR3 sequences, approximately 22% of which are singletons. Sequences were obtained from blood. The receptors were sampled from a man in his 70s in good health.

This clonotype occurred a few times. V usage is TRBV7-2 and J usage is TRBJ2-2; 8 bases line up with TRBD1. Germline V lookup: CDR1 SGHTA, CDR2 FQGNSA. The trim removed 6 bases at V and 5 bases at J, leaving 5 bases unmatched. The CDR3 extends over 14 amino acids. The chain's CDR3 is CASSGQGWTGELFF. The DNA of the CDR3 is TGTGCCAGCAGTGGACAGGGTTGGACCGGGGAGCTGTTTTTT.

This clonotype was recorded a few times. The chain links TRBV5-1 to TRBJ1-1; TRBD1 is a possible D gene (6 bases). The CDR3 extends over 17 amino acids. Trimming stripped 0 bases from V and 5 bases from J, with 20 bases between. The germline V gene encodes CDR1 SGHRS and CDR2 YFSETQ. CDR3 loop: CASSLGGRGALGTEAFF. DNA of the CDR3: TGCGCCAGCAGCTTGGGTGGTCGGGGGGCGCTGGGGACTGAAGCTTTCTTT.

This clonotype was detected ten times or more. The chain couples TRBV7-9 to TRBJ2-1; D tentatively fits TRBD1 or TRBD2 (5 bases each). Per the germline V gene, CDR1 is SEHNR and CDR2 is FQNEAQ (reference sequence). The CDR3 is 16 amino acids. Trimming stripped 4 bases from V and 4 bases from J, with 17 bases between. The CDR3 protein is CASSSSGTLQYNEQFF. CDR3 sequence (DNA): TGTGCCAGCAGCTCCTCCGGGACCTTGCAGTACAATGAGCAGTTCTTC.

This clonotype was seen more than once but under ten times. The rearrangement joins TRBV6-2 or TRBV6-3 to TRBJ2-3, with D hard to call. The CDR3 runs 12 residues. Trimming took off 8 bases at V and 4 bases at J, with 10 bases between the two ends. Germline V CDR1 and CDR2: MNHEY, SVGEGT. This CDR3 reads CASHPGSDTQYF. The CDR3 nucleotides read TGTGCCAGCCACCCCGGATCAGATACGCAGTATTTT.

The chain uses TRBV7-9 and TRBJ2-5; D possibly corresponds to TRBD2 (6 bases). The DNA end favors TRBJ2-7, so the J call may be wrong. CDR3 length: 15 residues. CDR1 is SEHNR and CDR2 is FQNEAQ in the germline V gene (reference sequence). CDR3: CASSFGGRNFYEQYF. The CDR3 DNA follows: TGTGCCAGCAGCTTTGGAGGGCGGAACTTCTACGAGCAGTACTTC.

Only a few counts were recorded for this clonotype. This chain connects TRBV29-1 to TRBJ1-1, with 8 bases fitting TRBD1. Looked up from germline, CDR1 is SQVTM and CDR2 is ANQGSEA. The CDR3 sequence is 14 residues long. V gave up 0 bases and J gave up 5 bases; unmatched junction bases: 5. Here the CDR3 DNA reads TGCAGCGTTGAAGAAGGACAGGGTGGGACTGAAGCTTTCTTT. Residues: CSVEEGQGGTEAFF.

Points on this clonotype: This sequence may be a read error, since a much larger clone differs from it by one base. The rearrangement uses TRBV12-3 or TRBV12-4 and TRBJ2-1, with D tentatively TRBD1 (6 bases). The J call is doubtful: the DNA matches TRBJ2-7 better. The CDR3 consists of 12 residues. This chain's CDR3 is CASGPEGGEQYF. CDR3 sequence (DNA): TGTGCCAGCGGACCCGAAGGGGGCGAGCAGTACTTC.

This rearrangement joins TRBV5-1 to TRBJ2-5, with TRBD2 matching over 10 bases. From germline, CDR1 is SGHRS and CDR2 YFSETQ. Trimming took 5 bases from V and 5 from J; bases not matched to a gene: 3. The CDR3 has 13 residues. The CDR3 coding sequence is TGCGCCAGCAGGACTAGCGGGTGGGAGACCCAGTACTTC. Protein: CASRTSGWETQYF.

This clonotype was detected a few times. This sequence joins TRBV12-3 or TRBV12-4 and TRBJ2-3, with TRBD2 matching over 7 bases. V shed 5 bases and J 0 bases; nucleotides not matched to a gene: 5. The CDR3 consists of 15 residues. The CDR3 sequence is CASSQEAGSTDTQYF. As DNA, the CDR3 is TGTGCCAGCAGTCAAGAAGCGGGGAGCACAGATACGCAGTATTTT.

V gene TRBV29-1 combines with J gene TRBJ2-3, with 11 positions matching TRBD2. The ends lost 4 bases at V and 2 bases at J; junction bases unmatched: 2. This CDR3 contains 14 residues. From germline, CDR1 is SQVTM and CDR2 ANQGSEA. The CDR3 DNA reads TGCAGCGTTGTGACTAGCGGGATCACAGATACGCAGTATTTT. Encoded protein: CSVVTSGITDTQYF.

The table lists this clonotype with a few counts. The chain combines TRBV20-1 with TRBJ2-3; 11 bases match TRBD2. After removal of 1 base from V and 1 base from J, the junction contained 10 bases not matched to a gene. The CDR3 has 18 amino acids. Germline V gene sequence: CDR1 DFQATT, CDR2 SNEGSKA (reference sequence). CDR3 coding DNA: TGCAGTGCTAGAGCCCCTAGCGGGGGGTCTTCACGCACAGATACGCAGTATTTT. This encodes CSARAPSGGSSRTDTQYF.

The chain employs TRBV27 and TRBJ2-7, with 9 bases that match TRBD1. The CDR3 consists of 16 residues. Per germline, CDR1 MNHEY and CDR2 SMNVEV (reference sequence). V was clipped by 0 bases and J by 0 bases; unmatched bases: 3. The CDR3 bases are TGTGCCAGCAGTTTATCCGGGACAGGGAGCTCCTACGAGCAGTACGTC. Protein sequence: CASSLSGTGSSYEQYV.

This clonotype was counted between two and nine times. CDR3 protein: CASSGRSRTGYGYTF. CDR3 nucleotides: TGTGCCAGCAGTGGGCGTTCTAGGACGGGTTATGGCTACACCTTC. The rearrangement uses TRBV6-5 and TRBJ1-2; no definite D call. Germline values: CDR1 MNHEY, CDR2 SVGAGI. The CDR3 extends over 15 amino acids. V was pared by 5 bases and J by 5 bases, with 18 bases between.

This clonotype appeared many times. The V gene is TRBV29-1, the J gene TRBJ1-4; D call uncertain. This CDR3 is built from 14 residues. The germline V gene encodes CDR1 SQVTM and CDR2 ANQGSEA. V gave up 4 bases and J gave up 2 bases, with 11 bases separating them. CDR3 protein: CSVAVGYTNEKLFF. The CDR3 DNA follows: TGCAGCGTTGCAGTCGGGTATACTAATGAAAAACTGTTTTTT. The full variable domain, in which reference TRBV29-1 and TRBJ1-4 provide the parts outside the CDR3, is SAVISQKPSRDICQRGTSLTIQCQVDSQVTMMFWYRQQPGQSLTLIATANQGSEATYESGFVIDKFPISRPNLTFSTLTVSNMSPEDSSIYLCSVAVGYTNEKLFFGSGTQLSVL.

The gene calls are TRBV28 and TRBJ2-1; D uncertain. The CDR3 totals 13 residues. Germline CDR1 reads MDHEN; CDR2 reads SYDVKM. Trimming cost V 7 bases and J 2 bases, with 9 bases left between them. CDR3 DNA: TGTGCCAGCACCGGAAGTCCCTACAATGAGCAGTTCTTC. This sequence encodes CASTGSPYNEQFF.

There are a few counts of this clonotype. The chain links TRBV12-3 or TRBV12-4 to TRBJ2-3, with 11 bases fitting TRBD2. The CDR3 loop spans 20 amino acids. V shed 5 bases and J 2 bases; nucleotides not matched to a gene: 18. The chain's CDR3 is CASSPWTSGFTLSPTDTQYF. For the CDR3, the DNA is TGTGCCAGCAGTCCCTGGACTAGCGGGTTTACCCTTTCCCCCACAGATACGCAGTATTTT.

V gene TRBV12-3 or TRBV12-4 combines with J gene TRBJ2-5; 7 bases agree with TRBD2. The length of the CDR3 is 14 residues. J was trimmed by 2 bases and V by 7 bases; bases with no gene match: 7. The CDR3 sequence: CASMMSGVQETQYF. The DNA for the CDR3 is TGTGCCAGCATGATGAGCGGGGTGCAAGAGACCCAGTACTTC.

This clonotype was found many times. CDR3 region: CASSLEWQSTDTQYF. CDR3 coding DNA: TGCGCCAGCAGCTTGGAATGGCAAAGCACAGATACGCAGTATTTT. V is TRBV5-1 and J is TRBJ2-3, with D unclear. The germline CDR1 and CDR2 sequences are SGHRS and YFSETQ. V dropped 0 bases and J dropped 0 bases, with 8 bases sitting between them. CDR3 length: 15 residues.

This sequence joins TRBV5-1 and TRBJ2-1; D might be TRBD2 (8 bases). The CDR3 has 15 amino acids. V gave up 1 base and J gave up 10 bases, with 18 bases separating them. In germline, CDR1 is SGHRS, CDR2 YFSETQ. Here the CDR3 DNA reads TGCGCCAGCAGCTTGATAGCGGGACAGTTAGGGGAGCAGTTCTTC. Translation: CASSLIAGQLGEQFF.

This clonotype showed up many times. The chain joins TRBV7-2 to TRBJ2-7; possibly TRBD2 for D (6 bases). The CDR3 length is 14 residues. Germline CDR1 SGHTA, CDR2 FQGNSA. Between the trimmed V and J ends, which lost 2 bases and 7 bases, there was a span of 15 bases. The CDR3 is CASSLLLGAGEQYF. The CDR3 bases are TGTGCCAGCAGCTTACTTCTCGGGGCGGGGGAGCAGTACTTC.

This clonotype was counted many times. The rearrangement uses TRBV7-2 and TRBJ2-2; TRBD2 is a possible D gene (5 bases). Trimming took off 6 bases at V and 1 base at J, with 9 bases between the two ends. The CDR3 covers 14 residues. Germline V lookup: CDR1 SGHTA, CDR2 FQGNSA. This CDR3 reads CASRPTRNTGELFF. The CDR3 DNA reads TGTGCCAGCAGGCCCACTAGGAACACCGGGGAGCTGTTTTTT.

The CDR3 bases are TGTGCCAGTAGTTATACTAGCGGGGGGTTCTATGAGCAGTTCTTC. This codes for CASSYTSGGFYEQFF. The genes are TRBV19 and TRBJ2-1; 12 bases agree with TRBD2. Germline lookup yields CDR1 LNHDA and CDR2 SQIVND (reference sequence). CDR3 size: 15 residues. V shed 5 bases, J shed 8 bases, and the junction held 7 bases outside the gene matches.

Ten or more counts support this clonotype. This sequence joins TRBV10-3 and TRBJ2-7, with 9 bases fitting TRBD1. Germline CDR1 reads ENHRY; CDR2 reads SYGVKD. The CDR3 sequence is 16 residues long. V trimming: 0 bases; J trimming: 5 bases; junction bases outside the gene matches: 8. CDR3 amino acids: CAISESSWGQGHEQYF. CDR3 sequence (DNA): TGTGCCATCAGTGAGTCGAGTTGGGGACAGGGCCACGAGCAGTACTTC.